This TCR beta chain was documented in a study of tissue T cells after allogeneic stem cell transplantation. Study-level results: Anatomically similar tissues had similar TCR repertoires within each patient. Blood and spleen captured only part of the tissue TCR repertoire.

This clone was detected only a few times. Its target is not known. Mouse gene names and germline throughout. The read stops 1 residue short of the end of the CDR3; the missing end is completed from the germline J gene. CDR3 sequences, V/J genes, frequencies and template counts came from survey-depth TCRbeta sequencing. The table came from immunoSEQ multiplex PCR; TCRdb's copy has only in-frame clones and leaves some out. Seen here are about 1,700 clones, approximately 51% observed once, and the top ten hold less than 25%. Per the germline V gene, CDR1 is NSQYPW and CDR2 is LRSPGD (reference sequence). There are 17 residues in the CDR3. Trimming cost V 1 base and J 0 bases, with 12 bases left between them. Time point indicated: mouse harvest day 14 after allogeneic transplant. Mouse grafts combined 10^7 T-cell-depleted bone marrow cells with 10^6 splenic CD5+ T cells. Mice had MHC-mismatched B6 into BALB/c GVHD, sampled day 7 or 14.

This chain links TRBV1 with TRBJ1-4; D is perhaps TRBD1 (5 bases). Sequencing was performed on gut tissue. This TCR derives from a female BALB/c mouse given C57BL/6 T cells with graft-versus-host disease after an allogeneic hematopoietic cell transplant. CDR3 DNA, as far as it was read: TGCACCTGCAGTGCAGCCCCGGGGGGAATTTCCAACGAAAGATTATTT. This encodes CTCSAAPGGISNERLF. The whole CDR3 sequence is CTCSAAPGGISNERLFF.